This TCR beta chain was captured by sequencing in a study of post-analysis software for immune sequencing data. Study overall: Recorded subtypes: relapsing-remitting, secondary progressive, progressive-relapsing; some patients unannotated.

CDR3 length: 13 residues. With 3 bases clipped from V and 6 bases from J, the junction kept 6 bases outside the gene matches. Germline V gives CDR1 SGDLS, CDR2 YYNGEE. Points on this clonotype: What it binds is unknown.

Study findings and constraints: There was significantly lower normalized Chao1 diversity in multiple sclerosis patients than in controls. With TRBV5-6, TRBV5-1 and TRBV20-1 included, about five TRBV segments were more frequent in patients than in controls.

cDNA libraries of TCR beta carried unique molecular identifiers. Researchers reported 400,000 to 600,000 cDNA molecules coming from roughly 1 to 10 million T cells. TCRdb reanalysed the PCR reads using MiXCR and keeps one entry per CDR3 protein. The table includes about 380,000 distinct CDR3 sequences, roughly 35% detected once. The receptor's source is a girl aged 5-17 years with multiple sclerosis. The gene calls are TRBV9 and TRBJ2-7; TRBD1 aligns across 7 bases. Material for sequencing was blood. The CDR3 nucleotides read TGTGCCAGCAGCGCCGGGACAGCAGGCGAGCAGTACTTC. It is translated as CASSAGTAGEQYF.